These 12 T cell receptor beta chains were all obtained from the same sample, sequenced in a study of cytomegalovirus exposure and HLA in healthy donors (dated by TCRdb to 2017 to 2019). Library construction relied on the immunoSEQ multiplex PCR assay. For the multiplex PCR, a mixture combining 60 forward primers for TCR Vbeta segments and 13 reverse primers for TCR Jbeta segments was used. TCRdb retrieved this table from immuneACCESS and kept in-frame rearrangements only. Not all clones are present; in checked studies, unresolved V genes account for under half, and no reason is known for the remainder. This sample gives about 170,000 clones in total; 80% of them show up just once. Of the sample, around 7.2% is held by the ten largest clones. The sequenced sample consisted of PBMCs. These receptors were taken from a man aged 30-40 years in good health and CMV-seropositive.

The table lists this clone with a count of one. The CDR3, as DNA: TGTGCCAGCAGTACTACAGGACTACCCTATGGCTACACCTTC. Translating it yields CASSTTGLPYGYTF. The J gene is TRBJ1-2, the V gene TRBV28, with D maybe TRBD1 (5 bases). Trimming left V 5 bases short and J 4 bases short, with 14 bases between. The CDR3 totals 14 residues. CDR1 MDHEN and CDR2 SYDVKM come from the germline V gene.

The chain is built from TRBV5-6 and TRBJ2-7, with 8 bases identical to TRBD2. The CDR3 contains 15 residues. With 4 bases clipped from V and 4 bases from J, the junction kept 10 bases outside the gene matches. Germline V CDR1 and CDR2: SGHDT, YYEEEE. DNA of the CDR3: TGTGCCAGCAGCCCAGGACTAGCCTCGGAGTACGAGCAGTACTTC. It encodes CASSPGLASEYEQYF.

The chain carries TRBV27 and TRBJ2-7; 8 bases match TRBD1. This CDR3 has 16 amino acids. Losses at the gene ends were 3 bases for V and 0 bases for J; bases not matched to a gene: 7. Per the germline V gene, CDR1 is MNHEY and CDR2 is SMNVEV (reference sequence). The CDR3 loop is CASSLVSGQVSYEQYF. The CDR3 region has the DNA TGTGCCAGCAGTTTGGTCTCGGGACAGGTCTCCTACGAGCAGTACTTC.

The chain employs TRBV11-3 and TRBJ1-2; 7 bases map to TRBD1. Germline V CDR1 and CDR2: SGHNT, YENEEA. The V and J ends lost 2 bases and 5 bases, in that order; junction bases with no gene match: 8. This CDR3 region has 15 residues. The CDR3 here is CASSLRGQAGYGYTF. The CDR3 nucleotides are TGTGCCAGCAGCTTACGAGGACAGGCAGGTTATGGCTACACCTTC.

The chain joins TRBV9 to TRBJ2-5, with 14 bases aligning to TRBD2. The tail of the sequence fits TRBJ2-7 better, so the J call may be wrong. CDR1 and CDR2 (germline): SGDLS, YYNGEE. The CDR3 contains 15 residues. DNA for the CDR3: TGTGCCAGCAGCGTAAGGACTAGCGGGAGGAACGAGCAGTACTTC. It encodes CASSVRTSGRNEQYF.

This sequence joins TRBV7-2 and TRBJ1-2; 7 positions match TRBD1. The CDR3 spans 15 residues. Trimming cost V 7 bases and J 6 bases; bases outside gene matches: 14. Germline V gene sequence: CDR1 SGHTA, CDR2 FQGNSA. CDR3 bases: TGTGCCAGCACCCTCATCGGACAGGCGACGAATGGCTACACCTTC. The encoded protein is CASTLIGQATNGYTF.

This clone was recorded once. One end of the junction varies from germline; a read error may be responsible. CDR3 sequence: CSSSLPGRGVRNTEAFF. As DNA, the CDR3 is TGTTCCAGCAGCTTGCCCGGGAGGGGAGTCCGAAACACTGAAGCTTTCTTT. The J gene is TRBJ1-1, the V gene TRBV7-9; D may be TRBD1 (5 bases). The CDR3 has 17 residues. From germline, CDR1 is SEHNR and CDR2 FQNEAQ (reference sequence). Full variable domain (remainder filled in from reference TRBV7-9 and TRBJ1-1): DTGVSQNPRHKITKRGQNVTFRCDPISEHNRLYWYRQTLGQGPEFLTYFQNEAQLEKSRLLSDRFSAERPKGSFSTLEIQRTEQGDSAMYLCSSSLPGRGVRNTEAFFGQGTRLTVV.

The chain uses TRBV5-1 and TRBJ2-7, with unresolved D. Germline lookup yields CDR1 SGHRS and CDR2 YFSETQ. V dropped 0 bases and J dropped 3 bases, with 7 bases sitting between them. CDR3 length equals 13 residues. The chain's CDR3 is CASSLEQLYEQYF. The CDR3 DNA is TGCGCCAGCAGCTTGGAACAGCTCTACGAGCAGTACTTC.

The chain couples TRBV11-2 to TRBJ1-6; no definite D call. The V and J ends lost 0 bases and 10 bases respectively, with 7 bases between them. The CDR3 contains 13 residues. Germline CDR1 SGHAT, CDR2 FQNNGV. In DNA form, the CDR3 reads TGTGCCAGCAGCTTAGAGGCAGAATCACCCCTCCACTTT. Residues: CASSLEAESPLHF. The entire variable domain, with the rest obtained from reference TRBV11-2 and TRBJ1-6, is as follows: EAGVAQSPRYKIIEKRQSVAFWCNPISGHATLYWYQQILGQGPKLLIQFQNNGVVDDSQLPKDRFSAERLKGVDSTLKIQPAKLEDSAVYLCASSLEAESPLHFGNGTRLTVT.

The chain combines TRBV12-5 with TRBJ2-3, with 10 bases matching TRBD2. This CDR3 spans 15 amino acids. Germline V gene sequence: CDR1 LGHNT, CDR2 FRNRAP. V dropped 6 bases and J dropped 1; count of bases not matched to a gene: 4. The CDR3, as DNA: TGTGCTAGTGGCCCCGGACTAGCGGGCACAGATACGCAGTATTTT. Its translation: CASGPGLAGTDTQYF.

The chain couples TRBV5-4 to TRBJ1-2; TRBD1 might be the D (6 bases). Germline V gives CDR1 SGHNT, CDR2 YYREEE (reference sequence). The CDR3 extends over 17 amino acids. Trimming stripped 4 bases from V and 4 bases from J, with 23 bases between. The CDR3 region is CASSHPDSLGLGYGYTF. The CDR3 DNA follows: TGTGCCAGCAGCCACCCGGACAGTTTAGGACTGGGCTATGGCTACACCTTC.

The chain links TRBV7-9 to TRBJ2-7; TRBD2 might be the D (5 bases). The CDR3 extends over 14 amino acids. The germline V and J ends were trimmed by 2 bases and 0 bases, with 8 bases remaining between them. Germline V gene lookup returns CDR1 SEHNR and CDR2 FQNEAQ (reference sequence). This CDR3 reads CASSLRESSYEQYF. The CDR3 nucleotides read TGTGCCAGCAGCTTAAGGGAGAGCTCCTACGAGCAGTACTTC.